This entry concerns a single T cell receptor (beta chain). No antigen is known for it. 5'RACE with constant-segment primers yielded barcoded, UMI-tagged TCR alpha and TCR beta cDNA libraries. Via MiXCR, TCRdb re-called the 5' RACE reads, giving one row per CDR3 protein. There are 500,000 to 600,000 distinct CDR3 sequences in the sample; about a sixth occur only once, and about 11% lies in the top ten. Trimming cost V 1 base and J 9 bases, with 7 bases left between them. Germline V gene data show CDR1 as MGHRA and CDR2 as YSYEKL. The CDR3 sequence is 12 residues long. This sample is drawn from a study of T-cell memory formation after mild COVID-19. Study findings and constraints: Mostly located in CM and EM were contracting CD4+ clones, with contracting CD8+ clones located in EMRA. Several responding clones turned up in pre-infection memory, indicating that cross-reactive memory may have taken part. Unconfirmed was the SARS-CoV-2 specificity of second-wave clones that peaked on day 37.

Source material: PBMCs or a T cell subset sorted from them (not recorded which). The receptor's source is an adult woman who had mild COVID-19 (a few samples of this study predate the infection). Cell type and time point are not known. The chain joins TRBV4-1 to TRBJ2-1; no clear D gene. CDR3 loop: CASSQGLGEQFF. DNA for the CDR3: TGCGCCAGCAGCCAAGGCCTAGGTGAGCAGTTCTTC.